This T cell receptor beta chain is drawn from a study of cytotoxic CD8 clonotypes in ibrutinib-treated CLL. Background on the study: Following a median 12 months of treatment, with a range of 6 to 36, response samples were taken.

This clone came up a few times. The ends were cut back, 4 bases at V and 4 bases at J, with 16 bases in the middle. The CDR3 runs to 15 residues. In germline, CDR1 is MGHRA, CDR2 YSYEKL. Using immunoSEQ multiplex PCR, the repertoire was profiled, and TCRdb retains in-frame clones only, with some absent. The repertoire holds some 290,000 clones, with about 77% as singletons. The source was PBMCs, collected before ibrutinib treatment. The clonotype originates from a human donor with chronic lymphocytic leukemia. The chain combines TRBV4-1 with TRBJ1-2; D is undetermined. CDR3 coding DNA: TGCGCCAGCAGCCTCAAGTCAGCGTCTGGCTATGGCTACACCTTC. This sequence encodes CASSLKSASGYGYTF.